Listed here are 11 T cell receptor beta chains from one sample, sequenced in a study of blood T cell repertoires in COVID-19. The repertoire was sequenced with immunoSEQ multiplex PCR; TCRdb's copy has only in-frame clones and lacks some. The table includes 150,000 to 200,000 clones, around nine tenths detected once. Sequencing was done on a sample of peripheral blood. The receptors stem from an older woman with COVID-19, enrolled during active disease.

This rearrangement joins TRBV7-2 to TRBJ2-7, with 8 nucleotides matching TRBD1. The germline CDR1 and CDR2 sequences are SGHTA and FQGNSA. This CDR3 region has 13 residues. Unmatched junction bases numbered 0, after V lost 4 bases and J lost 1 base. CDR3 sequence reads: CASSWDRSYEQYF. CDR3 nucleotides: TGTGCCAGCAGCTGGGACAGGTCCTACGAGCAGTACTTC.

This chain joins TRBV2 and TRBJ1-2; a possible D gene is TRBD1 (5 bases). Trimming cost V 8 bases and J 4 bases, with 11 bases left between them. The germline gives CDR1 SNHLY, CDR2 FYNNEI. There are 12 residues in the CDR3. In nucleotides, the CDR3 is TGTGCCAGCGGGGGGTACGGCTATGGCTACACCTTC. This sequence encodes CASGGYGYGYTF.

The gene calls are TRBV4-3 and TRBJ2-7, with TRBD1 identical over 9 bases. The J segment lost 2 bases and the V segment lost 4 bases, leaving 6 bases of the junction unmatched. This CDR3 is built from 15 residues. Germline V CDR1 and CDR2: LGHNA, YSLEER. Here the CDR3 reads CASSRTGQGPYEQYF. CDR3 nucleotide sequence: TGCGCCAGCAGCCGAACCGGACAGGGGCCCTACGAGCAGTACTTC.

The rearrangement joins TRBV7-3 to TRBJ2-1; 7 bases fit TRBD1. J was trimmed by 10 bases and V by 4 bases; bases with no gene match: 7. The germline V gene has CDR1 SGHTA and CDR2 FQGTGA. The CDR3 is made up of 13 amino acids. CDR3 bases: TGTGCCAGCAGCTACGGCAGGGGGAGAGAGCAGTTCTTC. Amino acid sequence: CASSYGRGREQFF.

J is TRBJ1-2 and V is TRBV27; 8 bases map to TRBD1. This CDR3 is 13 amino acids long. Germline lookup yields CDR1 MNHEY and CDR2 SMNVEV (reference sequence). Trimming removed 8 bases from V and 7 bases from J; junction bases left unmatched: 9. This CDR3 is CASSQGADRGYTF. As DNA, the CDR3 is TGTGCCAGCTCGCAGGGGGCGGATCGTGGCTACACCTTC.

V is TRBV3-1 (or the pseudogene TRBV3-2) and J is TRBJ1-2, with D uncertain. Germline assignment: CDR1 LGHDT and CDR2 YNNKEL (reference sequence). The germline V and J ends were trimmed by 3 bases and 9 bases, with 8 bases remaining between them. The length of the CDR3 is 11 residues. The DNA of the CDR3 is TGTGCCAGCAGCCATGATAGTAGCTACACCTTC. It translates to CASSHDSSYTF.

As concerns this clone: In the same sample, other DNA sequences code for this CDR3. The CDR3 coding sequence is TGTGCCAGCAGCCAGGACACGAACACTGAAGCTTTCTTT. Translation: CASSQDTNTEAFF. The chain combines TRBV7-9 with TRBJ1-1; tentatively, D is TRBD1 (5 bases). CDR1 is SEHNR and CDR2 is FQNEAQ in the germline V gene (reference sequence). The CDR3 is 13 amino acids. V was clipped by 5 bases and J by 1 base, with 8 bases between them. The whole variable domain, remainder taken from reference TRBV7-9 and TRBJ1-1, is DTGVSQNPRHKITKRGQNVTFRCDPISEHNRLYWYRQTLGQGPEFLTYFQNEAQLEKSRLLSDRFSAERPKGSFSTLEIQRTEQGDSAMYLCASSQDTNTEAFFGQGTRLTVV.

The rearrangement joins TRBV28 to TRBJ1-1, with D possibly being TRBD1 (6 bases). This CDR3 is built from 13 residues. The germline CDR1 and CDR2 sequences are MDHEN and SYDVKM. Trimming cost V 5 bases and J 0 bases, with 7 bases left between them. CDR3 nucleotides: TGTGCCAGCAGTCGGACAGTGAACACTGAAGCTTTCTTT. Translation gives CASSRTVNTEAFF.

CDR3 region: CAISALDREKYGYTF. The CDR3 nucleotides read TGTGCCATCAGTGCCCTAGACAGGGAGAAGTATGGCTACACCTTC. The gene calls are TRBV10-3 and TRBJ1-2; 7 bases align to TRBD1. Trimming took 4 bases from V and 5 from J; bases not matched to a gene: 10. Germline V gives CDR1 ENHRY, CDR2 SYGVKD. The CDR3 is 15 residues long.

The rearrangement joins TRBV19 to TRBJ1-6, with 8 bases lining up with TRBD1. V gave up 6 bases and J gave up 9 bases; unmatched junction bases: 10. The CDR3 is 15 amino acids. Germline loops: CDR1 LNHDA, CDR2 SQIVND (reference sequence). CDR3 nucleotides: TGTGCCAGTAGCCAGGGGGCTTCCACCCCTTCACCCCTCCACTTT. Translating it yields CASSQGASTPSPLHF.

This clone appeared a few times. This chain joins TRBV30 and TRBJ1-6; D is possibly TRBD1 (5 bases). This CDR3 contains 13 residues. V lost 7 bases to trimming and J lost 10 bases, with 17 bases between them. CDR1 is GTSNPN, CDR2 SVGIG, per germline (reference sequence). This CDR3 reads CASSDKAGSPLHF. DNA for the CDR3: TGTGCCTCCTCGGACAAGGCAGGATCACCCCTCCACTTT.